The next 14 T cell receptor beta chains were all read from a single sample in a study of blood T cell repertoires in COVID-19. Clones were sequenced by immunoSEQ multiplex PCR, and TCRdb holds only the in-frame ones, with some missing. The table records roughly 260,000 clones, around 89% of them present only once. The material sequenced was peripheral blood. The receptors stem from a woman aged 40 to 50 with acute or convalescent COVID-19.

The CDR3 DNA sequence: TGTGCCAGCAAAGGGGTCAGACAGGGCGTTGGCTACACCTTC. Translating gives CASKGVRQGVGYTF. The chain couples TRBV11-2 to TRBJ1-2; 7 positions agree with TRBD1. Trimming at V came to 7 bases and at J to 7 bases, leaving 12 bases not matched to a gene. The CDR3 runs to 14 residues. CDR1 and CDR2 (germline): SGHAT, FQNNGV.

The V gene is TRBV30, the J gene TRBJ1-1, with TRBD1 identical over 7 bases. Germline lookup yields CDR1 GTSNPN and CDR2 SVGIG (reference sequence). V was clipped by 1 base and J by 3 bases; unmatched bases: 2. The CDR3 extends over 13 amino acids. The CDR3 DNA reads TGTGCCTGGAGTGAACAGGGGTACACTGAAGCTTTCTTT. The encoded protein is CAWSEQGYTEAFF.

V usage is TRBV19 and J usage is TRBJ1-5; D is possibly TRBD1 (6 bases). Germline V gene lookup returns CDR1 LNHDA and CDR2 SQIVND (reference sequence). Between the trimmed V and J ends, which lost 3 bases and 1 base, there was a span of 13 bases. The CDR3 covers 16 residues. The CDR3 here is CASSMKSGASNQPQHF. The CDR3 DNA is TGTGCCAGTAGTATGAAGTCAGGGGCCAGCAATCAGCCCCAGCATTTT.

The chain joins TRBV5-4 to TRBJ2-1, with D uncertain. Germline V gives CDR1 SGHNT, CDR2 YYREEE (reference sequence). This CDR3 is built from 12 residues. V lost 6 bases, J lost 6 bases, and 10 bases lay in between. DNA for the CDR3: TGTGCCAGCACCCCTTCGGGCAATGAGCAGTTCTTC. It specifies CASTPSGNEQFF.

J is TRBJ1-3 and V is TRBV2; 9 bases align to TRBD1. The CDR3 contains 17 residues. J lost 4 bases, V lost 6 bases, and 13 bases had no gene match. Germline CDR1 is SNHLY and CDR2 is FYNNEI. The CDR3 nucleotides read TGTGCCAGCAGCCAGAGGATAGGACAGGGGACGGGAAACACCATATATTTT. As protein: CASSQRIGQGTGNTIYF.

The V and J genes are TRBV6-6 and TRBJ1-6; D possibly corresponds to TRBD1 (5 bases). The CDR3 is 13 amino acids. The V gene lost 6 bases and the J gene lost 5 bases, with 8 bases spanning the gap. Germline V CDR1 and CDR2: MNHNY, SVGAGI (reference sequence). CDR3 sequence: CASSQGDNSPLHF. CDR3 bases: TGTGCCAGCAGCCAAGGGGATAATTCACCCCTCCACTTT.

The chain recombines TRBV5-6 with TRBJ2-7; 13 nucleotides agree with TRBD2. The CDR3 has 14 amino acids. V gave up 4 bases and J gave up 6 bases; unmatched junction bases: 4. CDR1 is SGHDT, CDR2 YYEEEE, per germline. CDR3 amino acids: CASSPGLAGAEQYV. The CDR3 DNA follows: TGTGCCAGCAGCCCCGGACTAGCGGGGGCCGAGCAGTACGTC.

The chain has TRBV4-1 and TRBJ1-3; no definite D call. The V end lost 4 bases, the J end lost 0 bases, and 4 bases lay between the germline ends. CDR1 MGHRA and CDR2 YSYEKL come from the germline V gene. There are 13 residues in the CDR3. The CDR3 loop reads CASSPNSGNTIYF. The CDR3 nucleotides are TGCGCCAGCAGCCCCAACTCTGGAAACACCATATATTTT.

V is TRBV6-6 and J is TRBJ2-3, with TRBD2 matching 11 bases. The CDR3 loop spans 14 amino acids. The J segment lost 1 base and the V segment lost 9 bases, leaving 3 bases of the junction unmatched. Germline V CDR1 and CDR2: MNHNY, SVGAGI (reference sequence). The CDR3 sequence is CASTLAGGTDTQYF. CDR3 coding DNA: TGTGCCAGTACACTAGCGGGGGGCACAGATACGCAGTATTTT.

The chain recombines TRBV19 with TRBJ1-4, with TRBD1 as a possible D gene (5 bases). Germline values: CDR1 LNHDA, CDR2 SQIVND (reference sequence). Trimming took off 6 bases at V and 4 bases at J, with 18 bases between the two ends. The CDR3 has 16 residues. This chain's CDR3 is CASSENSGDGNEKLFF. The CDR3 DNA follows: TGTGCCAGTAGCGAAAACTCGGGGGACGGTAATGAAAAACTGTTTTTT.

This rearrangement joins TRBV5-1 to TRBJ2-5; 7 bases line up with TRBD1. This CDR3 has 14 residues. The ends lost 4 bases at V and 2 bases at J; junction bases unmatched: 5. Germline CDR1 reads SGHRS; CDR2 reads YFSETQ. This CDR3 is CASSRDSHQETQYF. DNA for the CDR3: TGCGCCAGCAGCCGGGACAGCCATCAAGAGACCCAGTACTTC.

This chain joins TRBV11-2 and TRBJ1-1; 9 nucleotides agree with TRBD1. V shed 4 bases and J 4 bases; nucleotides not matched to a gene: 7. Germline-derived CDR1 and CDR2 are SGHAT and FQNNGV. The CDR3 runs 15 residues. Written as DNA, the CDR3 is TGTGCCAGCAGCTCAGGACAGGGGTTTGGCACTGAAGCTTTCTTT. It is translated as CASSSGQGFGTEAFF.

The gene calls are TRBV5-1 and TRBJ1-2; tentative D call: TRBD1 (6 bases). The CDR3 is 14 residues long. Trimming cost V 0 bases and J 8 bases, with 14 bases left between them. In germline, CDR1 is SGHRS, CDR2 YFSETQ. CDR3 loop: CASSLAHREFGYTF. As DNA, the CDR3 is TGCGCCAGCAGCTTGGCCCACAGGGAGTTCGGCTACACCTTC. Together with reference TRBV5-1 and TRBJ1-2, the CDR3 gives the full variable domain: KAGVTQTPRYLIKTRGQQVTLSCSPISGHRSVSWYQQTPGQGLQFLFEYFSETQRNKGNFPGRFSGRQFSNSRSEMNVSTLELGDSALYLCASSLAHREFGYTFGSGTRLTVV.

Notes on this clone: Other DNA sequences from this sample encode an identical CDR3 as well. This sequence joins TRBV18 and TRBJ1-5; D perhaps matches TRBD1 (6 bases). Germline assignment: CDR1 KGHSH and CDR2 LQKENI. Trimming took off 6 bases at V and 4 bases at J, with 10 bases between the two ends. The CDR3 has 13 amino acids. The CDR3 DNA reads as TGTGCCAGCTCCCCCGACAGGAATCAGCCCCAGCATTTT. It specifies CASSPDRNQPQHF.